The next 9 T cell receptor beta chains were all read from a single sample in a study of T-cell reconstitution after alpha-beta-depleted transplantation in children. The library targeted TCRbeta and was prepared with unique molecular identifiers. TCRdb itself ran the PCR reads through MiXCR, one entry per CDR3 protein. Of over 100,000 distinct CDR3 sequences detected, 6% to 9% appear once; the ten largest clones hold less than 20%. The sequencing used PBMCs, collected before TCRalphabeta/CD19-depleted stem cell transplant. The origin of the receptors is a boy aged 2-15 years with acute lymphoblastic leukemia, due to receive a stem cell transplant.

The J gene is TRBJ1-1, the V gene TRBV5-1, with 10 bases fitting TRBD1. CDR3 length: 16 amino acids. With 0 bases clipped from V and 3 bases from J, the junction kept 5 bases outside the gene matches. CDR1 is SGHRS, CDR2 YFSETQ, per germline. CDR3 sequence (DNA): TGCGCCAGCAGCTTGGGACAGGGGGCCATCGACACTGAAGCTTTCTTT. Translated, it gives CASSLGQGAIDTEAFF.

The chain employs TRBV4-1 and TRBJ2-1; D not certain. V lost 5 bases and J 7 bases, leaving 15 bases between the germline ends. Per the germline V gene, CDR1 is MGHRA and CDR2 is YSYEKL. The CDR3 length is 14 residues. For the CDR3, the DNA is TGCGCCAGCAGCGGGCTCTCGGGCGCTAATGAGCAGTTCTTC. Its translation: CASSGLSGANEQFF.

Only a few counts were recorded for this clonotype. The V gene is TRBV3-1, the J gene TRBJ2-7, with D uncertain. The germline V gene encodes CDR1 LGHDT and CDR2 YNNKEL (reference sequence). CDR3 length equals 14 residues. V lost 3 bases to trimming and J lost 0 bases, with 9 bases between them. CDR3 in amino acids: CASSQYYSSYEQYF. CDR3 in DNA: TGTGCCAGCAGCCAGTATTATAGCTCCTACGAGCAGTACTTC.

This clonotype occurred many times. J is TRBJ2-3 and V is TRBV7-2; D gene unclear. This CDR3 contains 13 residues. V dropped 7 bases and J dropped 2 bases, with 10 bases sitting between them. Germline assignment: CDR1 SGHTA and CDR2 FQGNSA. The CDR3 coding sequence is TGTGCCAGCACCACCCCAATCACAGATACGCAGTATTTT. This encodes CASTTPITDTQYF.

In its sample, this clonotype was seen many times. At one end the junction does not follow the germline gene, possibly because of a read error. The V call is TRBV7-7, the J call TRBJ2-3, with a tentative D call TRBD2 (5 bases). From germline, CDR1 is SSHAT and CDR2 FNYEAQ (reference sequence). This CDR3 region has 13 residues. The CDR3 DNA reads TGTGCTAGCAGCCATACGTCGGGGGATACGCAGTATTTT. Protein: CASSHTSGDTQYF. The full variable domain, completed using reference TRBV7-7 and TRBJ2-3, is GAGVSQSPRYKVTKRGQDVTLRCDPISSHATLYWYQQALGQGPEFLTYFNYEAQPDKSGLPSDRFSAERPEGSISTLTIQRTEQRDSAMYRCASSHTSGDTQYFGPGTRLTVL.

The sample holds many counts of this clonotype. The chain has TRBV6-2 or TRBV6-3 and TRBJ2-3; 9 bases are shared with TRBD2. The CDR3 is 16 amino acids. V was clipped by 6 bases and J by 6 bases; unmatched bases: 13. CDR1 is MNHEY, CDR2 SVGEGT, per germline. CDR3 DNA: TGTGCCAGCAGCTCCCGGCTAGCGGGGTCGGGGGATACGCAGTATTTT. Translated: CASSSRLAGSGDTQYF.

This clonotype was counted ten times or more. This chain joins TRBV11-2 and TRBJ2-2; a possible D gene is TRBD1 (6 bases). The CDR3 is made up of 16 amino acids. Germline V gene data show CDR1 as SGHAT and CDR2 as FQNNGV. Trimming shortened V by 0 bases and J by 4 bases, and 12 bases separated the two germline ends. The CDR3 DNA sequence: TGTGCCAGCAGCTTAGATCGGGGCAGGGGCACCGGGGAGCTGTTTTTT. It yields the protein CASSLDRGRGTGELFF.

This clonotype was seen ten or more times. For the CDR3, the DNA is TGCGCCAGCAGTGAATGGCTAGTCTCAGATACGCAGTATTTT. Amino acids: CASSEWLVSDTQYF. The rearrangement joins TRBV10-2 to TRBJ2-3, with unresolved D. The CDR3 has 14 residues. V lost 3 bases to trimming and J lost 4 bases, with 11 bases between them. CDR1 is WSHSY and CDR2 is SAAADI in the germline V gene.

J is TRBJ2-1 and V is TRBV5-6; tentative D call: TRBD1 (5 bases). The CDR3 is 16 residues long. Trimming pared 3 bases from V and 0 bases from J, leaving 13 bases between. The germline V gene has CDR1 SGHDT and CDR2 YYEEEE. CDR3: CASSWGGALSYNEQFF. CDR3 DNA sequence: TGTGCCAGCAGCTGGGGTGGGGCACTCTCCTACAATGAGCAGTTCTTC. The variable domain in full, with the rest retrieved from reference TRBV5-6 and TRBJ2-1, is DAGVTQSPTHLIKTRGQQVTLRCSPKSGHDTVSWYQQALGQGPQFIFQYYEEEERQRGNFPDRFSGHQFPNYSSELNVNALLLGDSALYLCASSWGGALSYNEQFFGPGTRLTVL.